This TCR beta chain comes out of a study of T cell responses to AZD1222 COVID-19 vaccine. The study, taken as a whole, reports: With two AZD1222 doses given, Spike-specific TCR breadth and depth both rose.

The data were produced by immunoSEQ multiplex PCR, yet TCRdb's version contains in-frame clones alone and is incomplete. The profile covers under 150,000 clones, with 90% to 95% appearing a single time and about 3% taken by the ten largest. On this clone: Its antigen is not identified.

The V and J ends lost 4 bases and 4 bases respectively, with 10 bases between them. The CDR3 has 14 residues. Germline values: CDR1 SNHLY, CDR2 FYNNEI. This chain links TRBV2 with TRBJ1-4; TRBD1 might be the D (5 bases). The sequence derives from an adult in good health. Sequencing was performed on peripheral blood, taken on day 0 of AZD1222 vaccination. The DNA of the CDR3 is TGTGCCAGCAGTGGGGGCAGGCGTAATGAAAAACTGTTTTTT. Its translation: CASSGGRRNEKLFF.